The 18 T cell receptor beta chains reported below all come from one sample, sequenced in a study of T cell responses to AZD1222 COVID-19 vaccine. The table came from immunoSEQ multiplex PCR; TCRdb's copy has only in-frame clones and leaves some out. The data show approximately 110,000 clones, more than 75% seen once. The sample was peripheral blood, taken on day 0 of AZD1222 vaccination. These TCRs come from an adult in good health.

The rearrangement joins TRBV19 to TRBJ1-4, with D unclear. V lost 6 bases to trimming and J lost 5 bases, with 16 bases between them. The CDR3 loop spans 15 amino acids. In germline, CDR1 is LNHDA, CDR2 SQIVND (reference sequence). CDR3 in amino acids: CASSLLGGSNEKLFF. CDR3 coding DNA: TGTGCCAGTAGCCTGCTCGGTGGGAGCAATGAAAAACTGTTTTTT.

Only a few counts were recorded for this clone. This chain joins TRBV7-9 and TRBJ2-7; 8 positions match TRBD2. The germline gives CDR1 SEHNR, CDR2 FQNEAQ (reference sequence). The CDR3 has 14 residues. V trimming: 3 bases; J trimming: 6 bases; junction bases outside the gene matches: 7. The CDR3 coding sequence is TGTGCCAGCAGCTTCGCGGGGGGCGCGGCCGAGCAGTACTTC. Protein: CASSFAGGAAEQYF.

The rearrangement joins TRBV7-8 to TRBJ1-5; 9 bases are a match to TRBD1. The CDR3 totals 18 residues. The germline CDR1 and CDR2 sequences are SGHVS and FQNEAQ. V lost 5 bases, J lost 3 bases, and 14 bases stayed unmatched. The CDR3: CASSLVIWGQGHNQPQHF. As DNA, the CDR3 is TGTGCCAGCAGCCTAGTAATTTGGGGACAGGGTCACAATCAGCCCCAGCATTTT. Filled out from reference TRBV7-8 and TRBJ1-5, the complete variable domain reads GAGVSQSPRYKVAKRGQDVALRCDPISGHVSLFWYQQALGQGPEFLTYFQNEAQLDKSGLPSDRFFAERPEGSVSTLKIQRTQQEDSAVYLCASSLVIWGQGHNQPQHFGDGTRLSIL.

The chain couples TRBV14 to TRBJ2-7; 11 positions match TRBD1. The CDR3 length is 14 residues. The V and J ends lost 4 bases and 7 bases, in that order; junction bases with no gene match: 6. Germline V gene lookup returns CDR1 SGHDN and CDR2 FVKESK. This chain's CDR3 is CASSPPGQGGEQYF. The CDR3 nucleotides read TGTGCCAGCAGCCCCCCGGGACAGGGGGGAGAGCAGTACTTC.

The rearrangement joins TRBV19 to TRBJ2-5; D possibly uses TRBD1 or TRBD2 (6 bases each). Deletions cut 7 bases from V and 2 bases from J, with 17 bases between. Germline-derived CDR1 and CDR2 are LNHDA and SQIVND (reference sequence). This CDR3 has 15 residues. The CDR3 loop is CASTPVGGAQETQYF. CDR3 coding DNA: TGTGCCAGTACCCCCGTCGGGGGCGCACAAGAGACCCAGTACTTC.

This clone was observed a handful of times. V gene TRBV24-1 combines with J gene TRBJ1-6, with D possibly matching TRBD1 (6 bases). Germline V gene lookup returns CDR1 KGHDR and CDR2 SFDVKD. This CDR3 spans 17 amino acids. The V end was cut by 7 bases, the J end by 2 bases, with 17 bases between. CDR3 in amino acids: CATSPRGQFTYNSPLHF. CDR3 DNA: TGTGCCACCAGCCCACGCGGACAGTTCACCTATAATTCACCCCTCCACTTT.

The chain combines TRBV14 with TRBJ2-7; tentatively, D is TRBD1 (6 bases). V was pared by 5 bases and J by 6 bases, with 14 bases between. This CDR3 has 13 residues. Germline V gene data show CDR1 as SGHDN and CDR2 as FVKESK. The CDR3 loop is CASSKAGVGEQYF. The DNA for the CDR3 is TGTGCCAGCAGCAAAGCAGGGGTAGGCGAGCAGTACTTC.

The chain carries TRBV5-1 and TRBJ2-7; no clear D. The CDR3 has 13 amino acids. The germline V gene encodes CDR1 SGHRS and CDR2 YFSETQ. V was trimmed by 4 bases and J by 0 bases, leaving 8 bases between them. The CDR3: CASSPPNSYEQYF. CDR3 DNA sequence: TGCGCCAGCAGCCCCCCCAACTCCTACGAGCAGTACTTC.

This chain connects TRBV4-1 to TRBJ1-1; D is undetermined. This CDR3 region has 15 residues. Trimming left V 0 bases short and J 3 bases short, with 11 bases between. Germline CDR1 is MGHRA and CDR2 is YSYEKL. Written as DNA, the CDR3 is TGCGCCAGCAGCCAAGATAACAGCATTTACACTGAAGCTTTCTTT. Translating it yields CASSQDNSIYTEAFF.

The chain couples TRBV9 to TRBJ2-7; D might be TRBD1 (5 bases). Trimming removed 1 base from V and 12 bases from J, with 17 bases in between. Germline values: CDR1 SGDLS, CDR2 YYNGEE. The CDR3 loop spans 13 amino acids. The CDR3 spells CASSVTIGAEPYF. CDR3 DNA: TGTGCCAGCAGCGTAACGATTGGGGCGGAACCGTACTTC.

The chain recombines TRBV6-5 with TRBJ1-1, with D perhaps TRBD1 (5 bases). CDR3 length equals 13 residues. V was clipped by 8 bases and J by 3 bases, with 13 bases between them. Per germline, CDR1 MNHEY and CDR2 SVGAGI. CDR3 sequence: CASHKEGHTEAFF. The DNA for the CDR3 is TGTGCCAGCCACAAAGAGGGGCACACTGAAGCTTTCTTT.

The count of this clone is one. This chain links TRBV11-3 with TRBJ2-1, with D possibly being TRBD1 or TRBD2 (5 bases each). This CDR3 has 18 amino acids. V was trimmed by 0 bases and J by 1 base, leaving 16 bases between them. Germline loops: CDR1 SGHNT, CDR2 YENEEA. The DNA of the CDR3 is TGTGCCAGCAGCTTAGAGGGTGGGGCGCCGGGATCCTACAATGAGCAGTTCTTC. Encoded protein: CASSLEGGAPGSYNEQFF. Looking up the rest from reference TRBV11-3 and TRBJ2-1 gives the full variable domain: EAGVVQSPRYKIIEKKQPVAFWCNPISGHNTLYWYLQNLGQGPELLIRYENEEAVDDSQLPKDRFSAERLKGVDSTLKIQPAELGDSAVYLCASSLEGGAPGSYNEQFFGPGTRLTVL.

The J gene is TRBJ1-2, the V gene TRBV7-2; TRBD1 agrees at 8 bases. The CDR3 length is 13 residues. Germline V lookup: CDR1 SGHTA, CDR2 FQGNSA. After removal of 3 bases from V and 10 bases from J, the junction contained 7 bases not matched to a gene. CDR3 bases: TGTGCCAGCAGCTTCGGGACAGGTTGGGTCTACACCTTC. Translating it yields CASSFGTGWVYTF.

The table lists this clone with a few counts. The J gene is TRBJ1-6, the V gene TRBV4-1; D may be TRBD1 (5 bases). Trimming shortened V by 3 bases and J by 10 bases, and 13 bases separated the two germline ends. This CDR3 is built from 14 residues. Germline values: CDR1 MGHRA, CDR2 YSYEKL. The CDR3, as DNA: TGCGCCAGCAGCCACTGGACATTCGGATCACCCCTCCACTTT. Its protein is CASSHWTFGSPLHF.

The CDR3 coding sequence is TGTGCCAGCAGGAGACCGGGGGGTCTAGATACGCAGTATTTT. It translates to CASRRPGGLDTQYF. The chain links TRBV6-5 to TRBJ2-3; 7 bases match TRBD2. This CDR3 has 14 residues. Trimming at V came to 6 bases and at J to 5 bases, leaving 8 bases not matched to a gene. Germline CDR1 MNHEY, CDR2 SVGAGI.

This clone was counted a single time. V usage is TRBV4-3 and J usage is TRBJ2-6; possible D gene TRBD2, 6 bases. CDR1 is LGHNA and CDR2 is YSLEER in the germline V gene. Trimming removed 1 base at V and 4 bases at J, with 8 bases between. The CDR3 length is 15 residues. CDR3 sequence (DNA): TGCGCCAGCAGCCAAGGCGGGGTAGGGGCCAACGTCCTGACTTTC. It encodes CASSQGGVGANVLTF.

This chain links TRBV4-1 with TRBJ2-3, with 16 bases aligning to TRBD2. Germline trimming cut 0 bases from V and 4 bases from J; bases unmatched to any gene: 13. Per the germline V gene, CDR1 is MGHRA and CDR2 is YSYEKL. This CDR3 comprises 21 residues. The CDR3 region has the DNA TGCGCCAGCAGCCAAGATCTGCGGGGACTAGCGGGGGGGCAGGCTGCAGATACGCAGTATTTT. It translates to CASSQDLRGLAGGQAADTQYF.

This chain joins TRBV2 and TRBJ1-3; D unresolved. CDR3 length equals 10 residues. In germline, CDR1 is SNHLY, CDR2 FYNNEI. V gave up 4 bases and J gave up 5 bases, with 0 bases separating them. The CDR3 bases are TGTGCCAGCAGTGGAAACACCATATATTTT. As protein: CASSGNTIYF.